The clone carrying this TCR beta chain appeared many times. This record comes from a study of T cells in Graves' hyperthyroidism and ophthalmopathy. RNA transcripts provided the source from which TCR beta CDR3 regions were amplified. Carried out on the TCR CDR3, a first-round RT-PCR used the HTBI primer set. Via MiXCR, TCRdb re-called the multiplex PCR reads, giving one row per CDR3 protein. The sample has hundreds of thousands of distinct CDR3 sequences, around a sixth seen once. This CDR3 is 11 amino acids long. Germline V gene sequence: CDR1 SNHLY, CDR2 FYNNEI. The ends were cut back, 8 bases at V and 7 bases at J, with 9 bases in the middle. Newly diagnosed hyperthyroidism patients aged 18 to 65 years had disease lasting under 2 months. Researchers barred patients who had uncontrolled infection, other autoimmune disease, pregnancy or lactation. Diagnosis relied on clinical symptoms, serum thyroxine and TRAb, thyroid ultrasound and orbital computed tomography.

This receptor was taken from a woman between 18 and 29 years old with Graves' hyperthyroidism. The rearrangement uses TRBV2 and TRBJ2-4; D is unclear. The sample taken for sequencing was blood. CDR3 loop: CASEKNNIQYF. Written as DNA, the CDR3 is TGTGCCAGCGAAAAGAACAACATTCAGTACTTC.